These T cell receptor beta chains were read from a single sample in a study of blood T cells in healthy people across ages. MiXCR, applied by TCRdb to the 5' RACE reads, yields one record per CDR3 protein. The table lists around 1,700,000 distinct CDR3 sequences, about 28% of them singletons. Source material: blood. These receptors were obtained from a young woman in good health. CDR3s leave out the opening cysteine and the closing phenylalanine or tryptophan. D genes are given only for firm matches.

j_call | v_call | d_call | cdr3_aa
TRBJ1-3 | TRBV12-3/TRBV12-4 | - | ASSKGGGNTIY
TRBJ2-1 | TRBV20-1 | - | SASWGGQGNEQF
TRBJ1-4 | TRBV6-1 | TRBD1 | ASRLRQGPNEKLF
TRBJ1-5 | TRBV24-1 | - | ATSGHGPNQPQH
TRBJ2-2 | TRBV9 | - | ASSPVAQGRSGELF
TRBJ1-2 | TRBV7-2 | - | ASSFGGQEANYGYT
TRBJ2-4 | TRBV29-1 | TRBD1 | SVERGTGAIYNEQY
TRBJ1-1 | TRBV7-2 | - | ASGRFMNTEAF
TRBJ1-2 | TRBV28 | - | ASSMDSTYGYT
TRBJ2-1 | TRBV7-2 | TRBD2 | ASSSGRGETQF
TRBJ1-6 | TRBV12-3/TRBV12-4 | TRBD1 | ASSLRTGGHHSPLH
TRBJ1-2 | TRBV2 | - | ATSISGYDGYT
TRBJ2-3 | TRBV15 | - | ATSRGSPGIDTQY
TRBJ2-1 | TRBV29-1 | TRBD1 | SEQGAPNEQF
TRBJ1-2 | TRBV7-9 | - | ASSLGGGHPSFNYGYT
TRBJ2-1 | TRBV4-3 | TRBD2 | ASSQEPSGGYNEQF
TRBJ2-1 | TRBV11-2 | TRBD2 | ASSLVLAGGPVEQF
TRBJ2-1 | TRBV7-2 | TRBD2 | ASSHRLAGWYEQF
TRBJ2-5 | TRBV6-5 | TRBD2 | ASRPIGSGEETQY
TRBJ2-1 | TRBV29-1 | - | SVELADEQF
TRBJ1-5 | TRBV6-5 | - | ASNYVRNQPQH
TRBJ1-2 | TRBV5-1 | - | ASSLGNRDIGGYT
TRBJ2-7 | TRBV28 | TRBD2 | ASSLLAGSREQY
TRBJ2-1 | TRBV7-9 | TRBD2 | ASSKLAGVPWNEQF
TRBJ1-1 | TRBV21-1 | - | ASRKRKGRDTEAF
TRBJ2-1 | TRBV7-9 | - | ASSFRQFNEQF
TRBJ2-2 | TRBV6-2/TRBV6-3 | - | ASSYVAGVDGELF
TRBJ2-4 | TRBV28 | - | ASSPTGEAKNIQY
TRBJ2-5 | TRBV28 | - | ASSSGTETQY
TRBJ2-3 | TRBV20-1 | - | SAPPLIFTDTQY
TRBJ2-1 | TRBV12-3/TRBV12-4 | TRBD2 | ASSFRTSGRKDNEQF
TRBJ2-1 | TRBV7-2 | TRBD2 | ASSLRSGGPNEQF
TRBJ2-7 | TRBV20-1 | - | SATGTPYEQY
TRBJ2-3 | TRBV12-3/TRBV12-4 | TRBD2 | ASNPPLGGRGTDTQY
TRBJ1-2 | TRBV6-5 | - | ASSYAQGKGGYT
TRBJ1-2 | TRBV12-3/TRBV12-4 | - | ASSLRGVVGGYT
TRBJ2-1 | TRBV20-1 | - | SARDLEVARYNEQF
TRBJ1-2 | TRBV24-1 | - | ATSDNRDGYT
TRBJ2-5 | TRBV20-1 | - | SARDPDGETQY
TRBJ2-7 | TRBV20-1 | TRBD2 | SAPGLAAYNEQY
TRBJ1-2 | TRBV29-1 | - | SVVPSGGGGGYT